These 30 T cell receptor beta chains came from one sample sequenced in a study of cytomegalovirus exposure and HLA in healthy donors. The PCR ran on 60 Vbeta and 13 Jbeta primers. The assay was immunoSEQ multiplex PCR, and TCRdb's table has in-frame clones only and misses some. The table lists roughly 240,000 clones, 78% of them singletons. The material sequenced was PBMCs. The source is a boy younger than 18 in good health and CMV-seronegative.

A single count supports this clone. The chain combines TRBV11-2 with TRBJ2-7, with 15 bases that match TRBD2. Trimming cost V 1 base and J 2 bases; bases outside gene matches: 0. The germline V gene encodes CDR1 SGHAT and CDR2 FQNNGV. This CDR3 comprises 16 residues. CDR3 region: CASSLGTSGRAYEQYF. The DNA for the CDR3 is TGTGCCAGCAGCTTAGGGACTAGCGGGAGGGCCTACGAGCAGTACTTC. The full variable domain, its missing parts supplied by reference TRBV11-2 and TRBJ2-7, is EAGVAQSPRYKIIEKRQSVAFWCNPISGHATLYWYQQILGQGPKLLIQFQNNGVVDDSQLPKDRFSAERLKGVDSTLKIQPAKLEDSAVYLCASSLGTSGRAYEQYFGPGTRLTVT.

This clone was seen a few times. The rearrangement joins TRBV10-1 to TRBJ2-1; 9 nucleotides match TRBD1. CDR3 length equals 15 residues. Unmatched junction bases numbered 8, after V lost 6 bases and J lost 5 bases. CDR1 WNHNN and CDR2 SYGVQD come from the germline V gene (reference sequence). This CDR3 is CASSTGTGRHNEQFF. CDR3 coding DNA: TGCGCCAGCAGCACAGGGACAGGGCGCCACAATGAGCAGTTCTTC.

The chain is built from TRBV30 and TRBJ2-7; possible D gene TRBD1, 6 bases. Per the germline V gene, CDR1 is GTSNPN and CDR2 is SVGIG (reference sequence). V gave up 3 bases and J gave up 3 bases, with 12 bases separating them. The CDR3 consists of 13 residues. The CDR3 spells CAWSPRGGYEQYF. The CDR3, as DNA: TGTGCCTGGAGCCCCAGGGGTGGCTACGAGCAGTACTTC.

This clone was found once. The gene calls are TRBV5-4 and TRBJ2-3; D remains unclear. The CDR3 spans 14 residues. The V gene lost 0 bases and the J gene lost 0 bases, with 5 bases spanning the gap. In germline, CDR1 is SGHNT, CDR2 YYREEE (reference sequence). CDR3 DNA sequence: TGTGCCAGCAGCTTGGGTTCTAGCACAGATACGCAGTATTTT. Its translation: CASSLGSSTDTQYF.

This chain joins TRBV9 and TRBJ2-1, with a weak D call TRBD2 (6 bases). Trimming pared 2 bases from V and 3 bases from J, leaving 9 bases between. The CDR3 is 14 residues long. CDR1 SGDLS and CDR2 YYNGEE come from the germline V gene. CDR3 in amino acids: CASSVGTGYNEQFF. DNA of the CDR3: TGTGCCAGCAGCGTCGGGACTGGCTACAATGAGCAGTTCTTC.

The CDR3, as DNA: TGCGCCAGCAGCTTGGGCTATGGGGGGGCGGAAGATACGCAGTATTTT. It codes for CASSLGYGGAEDTQYF. The genes are TRBV5-1 and TRBJ2-3; possible D gene TRBD2, 7 bases. The V gene's germline CDR1 is SGHRS and CDR2 YFSETQ. CDR3 length: 16 residues. Trimming cost V 0 bases and J 5 bases, with 16 bases left between them.

This clone was counted a single time. V and J are TRBV12-5 and TRBJ2-5, with 12 bases that match TRBD2. The length of the CDR3 is 15 residues. Unmatched junction bases numbered 3, after V lost 3 bases and J lost 4 bases. The V gene's germline CDR1 is LGHNT and CDR2 FRNRAP. CDR3: CASGFSGLAGETQYF. The CDR3 DNA reads as TGTGCTAGTGGTTTCTCGGGACTAGCGGGAGAGACCCAGTACTTC.

The DNA of the CDR3 is TGTGCCAGTAGTATAGACAGGGACACAGATACGCAGTATTTT. Its translation is CASSIDRDTDTQYF. The chain links TRBV19 to TRBJ2-3; D might be TRBD1 (5 bases). The length of the CDR3 is 14 residues. CDR1 is LNHDA, CDR2 SQIVND, per germline (reference sequence). V lost 0 bases and J lost 2, with 6 bases in between.

The chain carries TRBV16 and TRBJ1-6; possible D gene TRBD1, 6 bases. Germline V gene data show CDR1 as KGHSY and CDR2 as FQNENV. V shed 7 bases and J shed 7 bases, with 23 bases lying between them. The CDR3 sequence is 17 residues long. The CDR3 DNA reads TGTGCCAGCACTGAAAGGGGGACACCTCTCTTAAATTCACCCCTCCACTTT. Amino acid sequence: CASTERGTPLLNSPLHF.

This chain uses TRBV7-2 with TRBJ2-5, with D tentatively TRBD1 (5 bases). The DNA end is more similar to TRBJ2-7, so the J call may be wrong. This CDR3 has 13 amino acids. Looked up from germline, CDR1 is SGHTA and CDR2 is FQGNSA. The CDR3 DNA reads TGTGCCAGCAGCCCCGACAGTCTAAACGAGCAGTACTTC. Translation: CASSPDSLNEQYF.

As concerns this clone: Other DNA sequences in this specimen translate into the identical CDR3. The chain combines TRBV7-3 with TRBJ2-3; TRBD1 might be the D (6 bases). This CDR3 spans 14 amino acids. Germline CDR1 is SGHTA and CDR2 is FQGTGA. Deletions cut 3 bases from V and 3 bases from J, with 10 bases between. For the CDR3, the DNA is TGTGCCAGCAGCTTGGGACACTCTACAGATACGCAGTATTTT. Translation: CASSLGHSTDTQYF. The whole variable domain, filled in from reference TRBV7-3 and TRBJ2-3, reads GAGVSQTPSNKVTEKGKYVELRCDPISGHTALYWYRQSLGQGPEFLIYFQGTGAADDSGLPNDRFFAVRPEGSVSTLKIQRTERGDSAVYLCASSLGHSTDTQYFGPGTRLTVL.

The chain is built from TRBV27 and TRBJ1-4; TRBD1 matches at 7 bases. The junction had 8 bases not matched to a gene; V was cut back by 3 bases and J by 1 base. Germline V lookup: CDR1 MNHEY, CDR2 SMNVEV (reference sequence). The CDR3 length is 17 residues. The CDR3 DNA follows: TGTGCCAGCAGTTTGCGGGGCAGGGGGATAACTAATGAAAAACTGTTTTTT. This sequence encodes CASSLRGRGITNEKLFF.

The chain employs TRBV15 and TRBJ1-2, with D unresolved. Trimming took 4 bases from V and 2 from J, leaving 5 bases between them. Germline CDR1 is LNHNV and CDR2 is YYDKDF (reference sequence). The CDR3 loop spans 12 amino acids. The CDR3 is CATSTANYGYTF. In DNA, the CDR3 is TGTGCCACCAGCACCGCGAACTATGGCTACACCTTC. The complete variable domain, with remaining parts taken from reference TRBV15 and TRBJ1-2, reads DAMVIQNPRYQVTQFGKPVTLSCSQTLNHNVMYWYQQKSSQAPKLLFHYYDKDFNNEADTPDNFQSRRPNTSFCFLDIRSPGLGDTAMYLCATSTANYGYTFGSGTRLTVV.

The CDR3 DNA reads TGTGCCAGCAGCCTCGTGGGACTAGCGGGGTACGAGCAGTACTTC. Residues: CASSLVGLAGYEQYF. This chain uses TRBV7-2 with TRBJ2-7, with 13 positions matching TRBD2. The germline V gene encodes CDR1 SGHTA and CDR2 FQGNSA. V was pared by 5 bases and J by 4 bases, with 5 bases of the junction left unmatched. This CDR3 contains 15 residues.

The chain combines TRBV5-1 with TRBJ1-1; D gene uncertain. The germline CDR1 and CDR2 sequences are SGHRS and YFSETQ. V was trimmed by 3 bases and J by 3 bases, leaving 12 bases between them. The CDR3 contains 14 residues. For the CDR3, the DNA is TGCGCCAGCAGCTCGCATGTTACGGACACTGAAGCTTTCTTT. It translates to CASSSHVTDTEAFF. The full variable domain, rest sourced from reference TRBV5-1 and TRBJ1-1, is KAGVTQTPRYLIKTRGQQVTLSCSPISGHRSVSWYQQTPGQGLQFLFEYFSETQRNKGNFPGRFSGRQFSNSRSEMNVSTLELGDSALYLCASSSHVTDTEAFFGQGTRLTVV.

The chain employs TRBV10-2 and TRBJ1-1, with 11 bases aligning to TRBD1. The CDR3 totals 15 residues. Germline trimming cut 4 bases from V and 7 bases from J; bases unmatched to any gene: 8. From germline, CDR1 is WSHSY and CDR2 SAAADI. CDR3 coding DNA: TGCGCCAGCAGTGGGACAGGGGGCCAGCATGATGAAGCTTTCTTT. This sequence encodes CASSGTGGQHDEAFF.

V and J are TRBV5-1 and TRBJ1-4; D not resolved. The CDR3 runs to 16 residues. The germline CDR1 and CDR2 sequences are SGHRS and YFSETQ. The germline V and J ends were trimmed by 4 bases and 6 bases, with 19 bases remaining between them. CDR3 loop: CASSPQDVTGDEKLFF. The CDR3 DNA is TGCGCCAGCAGCCCGCAGGATGTGACCGGCGATGAAAAACTGTTTTTT.

Only a few counts were recorded for this clone. The genes are TRBV6-4 and TRBJ2-2; TRBD1 agrees at 12 bases. Germline trimming cut 5 bases from V and 2 bases from J; bases unmatched to any gene: 9. Germline CDR1 reads MRHNA; CDR2 reads SNTAGT. CDR3 length: 18 amino acids. CDR3 DNA: TGTGCCAGCAGTCGTGGGACAGGGGGCATTATAAACACCGGGGAGCTGTTTTTT. Translation: CASSRGTGGIINTGELFF.

The chain employs TRBV30 and TRBJ2-7; D remains ambiguous. The V and J ends lost 4 bases and 0 bases respectively, with 13 bases between them. This CDR3 is built from 14 residues. Germline loops: CDR1 GTSNPN, CDR2 SVGIG (reference sequence). CDR3 sequence: CAWTVAGFSYEQYF. DNA for the CDR3: TGTGCCTGGACCGTGGCAGGCTTCTCCTACGAGCAGTACTTC.

The chain recombines TRBV11-3 with TRBJ1-2; D may be TRBD1 (6 bases). The CDR3 extends over 13 amino acids. The germline V gene encodes CDR1 SGHNT and CDR2 YENEEA. Trimming shortened V by 5 bases and J by 1 base, and 8 bases separated the two germline ends. Here the CDR3 reads CASSRGGNYGYTF. The DNA for the CDR3 is TGTGCCAGCAGCAGAGGGGGTAACTATGGCTACACCTTC.

DNA for the CDR3: TGTGCCAGTAGTATAAGGGGGGGGCAGCGATATTACACCTTC. Protein: CASSIRGGQRYYTF. This chain joins TRBV19 and TRBJ1-2; D might be TRBD1 (6 bases). The CDR3 is made up of 14 amino acids. CDR1 LNHDA and CDR2 SQIVND come from the germline V gene (reference sequence). Trimming pared 2 bases from V and 11 bases from J, leaving 18 bases between.

The rearrangement links TRBV6-5 to TRBJ2-1; 8 bases are a match to TRBD2. The length of the CDR3 is 14 residues. The trim removed 5 bases at V and 8 bases at J, leaving 8 bases unmatched. Germline V lookup: CDR1 MNHEY, CDR2 SVGAGI. CDR3 DNA: TGTGCCAGCAGTACAGTAGCGGGGACGGATGAGCAGTTCTTC. The encoded protein is CASSTVAGTDEQFF.

The rearrangement links TRBV6-1 to TRBJ2-7, with TRBD1 as a possible D gene (6 bases). The CDR3 consists of 14 residues. Germline V gene lookup returns CDR1 MNHNS and CDR2 SASEGT. V was clipped by 11 bases and J by 0 bases, with 17 bases between them. CDR3 sequence (DNA): TGTGCCGGTGGGACACCGGCCACCTCCTACGAGCAGTACTTC. Amino acid sequence: CAGGTPATSYEQYF.

V and J are TRBV19 and TRBJ1-5; D uncertain. The CDR3 covers 15 residues. V lost 4 bases and J 7 bases, leaving 17 bases between the germline ends. CDR1 is LNHDA and CDR2 is SQIVND in the germline V gene (reference sequence). As DNA, the CDR3 is TGTGCCAGTAGTACGACAAGAGGAACGGGACAGCCCCAGCATTTT. Encoded protein: CASSTTRGTGQPQHF.

The J gene is TRBJ2-7, the V gene TRBV11-3; D unclear. This CDR3 region has 11 residues. CDR1 is SGHNT and CDR2 is YENEEA in the germline V gene. Trimming left V 5 bases short and J 3 bases short, with 5 bases between. The CDR3 nucleotides read TGTGCCAGCAGCGCGAACTACGAGCAGTACTTC. It encodes CASSANYEQYF.

This chain connects TRBV15 to TRBJ2-7, with a tentative D call TRBD2 (7 bases). This CDR3 contains 14 residues. Germline values: CDR1 LNHNV, CDR2 YYDKDF (reference sequence). V lost 0 bases to trimming and J lost 6 bases, with 12 bases between them. The CDR3 here is CATSRDAGGREQYF. CDR3 nucleotides: TGTGCCACCAGCAGAGATGCCGGGGGGCGCGAGCAGTACTTC.

The chain combines TRBV6-1 with TRBJ2-1; D gene uncertain. Germline values: CDR1 MNHNS, CDR2 SASEGT. The V end lost 3 bases, the J end lost 0 bases, and 9 bases lay between the germline ends. The CDR3 runs to 15 residues. CDR3 residues: CASSDWAVSYNEQFF. The CDR3 bases are TGTGCCAGCAGTGATTGGGCAGTCTCCTACAATGAGCAGTTCTTC.

The sample holds one count of this clone. The rearrangement joins TRBV29-1 to TRBJ2-3, with 9 bases identical to TRBD2. The length of the CDR3 is 14 residues. In germline, CDR1 is SQVTM, CDR2 ANQGSEA. CDR3: CTHQAGGLTDTQYF. DNA for the CDR3: TGCACCCACCAAGCGGGGGGTCTCACAGATACGCAGTATTTT.

The chain joins TRBV5-1 to TRBJ2-7; no clear D gene. The CDR3 has 12 residues. Deletions cut 0 bases from V and 5 bases from J, with 6 bases between. The germline gives CDR1 SGHRS, CDR2 YFSETQ. The chain's CDR3 is CASSLDRDEQYF. The DNA for the CDR3 is TGCGCCAGCAGCTTGGACCGGGACGAGCAGTACTTC.

The chain is built from TRBV29-1 and TRBJ2-2; D is possibly TRBD2 (6 bases). Looked up from germline, CDR1 is SQVTM and CDR2 is ANQGSEA. The CDR3 spans 12 residues. Trimming took 4 bases from V and 7 from J, leaving 10 bases between them. The CDR3 protein is CSVVVGGGELFF. As DNA, the CDR3 is TGCAGCGTTGTAGTGGGGGGCGGGGAGCTGTTTTTT.